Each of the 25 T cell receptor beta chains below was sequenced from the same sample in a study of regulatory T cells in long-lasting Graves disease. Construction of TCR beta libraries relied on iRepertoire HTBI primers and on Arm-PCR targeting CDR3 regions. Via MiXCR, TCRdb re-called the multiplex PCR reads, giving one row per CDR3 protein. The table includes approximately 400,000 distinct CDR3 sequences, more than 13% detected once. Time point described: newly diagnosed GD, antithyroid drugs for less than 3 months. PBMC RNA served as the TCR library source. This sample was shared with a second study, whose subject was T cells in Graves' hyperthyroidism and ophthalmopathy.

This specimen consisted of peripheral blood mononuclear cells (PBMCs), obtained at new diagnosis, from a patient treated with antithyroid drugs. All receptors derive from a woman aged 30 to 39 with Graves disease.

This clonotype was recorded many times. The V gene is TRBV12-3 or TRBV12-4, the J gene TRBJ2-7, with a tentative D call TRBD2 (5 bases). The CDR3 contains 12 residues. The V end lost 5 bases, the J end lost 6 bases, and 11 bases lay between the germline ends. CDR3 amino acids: CASSLWRSEQYF. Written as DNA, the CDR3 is TGTGCCAGCAGTCTTTGGAGGAGCGAGCAGTACTTC.

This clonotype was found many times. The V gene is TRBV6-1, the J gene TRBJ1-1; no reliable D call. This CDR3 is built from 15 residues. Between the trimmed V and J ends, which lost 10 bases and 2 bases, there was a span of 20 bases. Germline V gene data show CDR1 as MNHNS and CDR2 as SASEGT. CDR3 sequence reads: CATRMQIGPNTEAFF. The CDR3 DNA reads TGTGCCACCCGCATGCAGATTGGCCCTAACACTGAAGCTTTCTTT.

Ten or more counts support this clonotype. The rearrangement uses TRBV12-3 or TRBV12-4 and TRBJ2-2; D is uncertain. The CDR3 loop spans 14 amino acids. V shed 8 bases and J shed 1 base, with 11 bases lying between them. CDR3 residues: CASGWIQNTGELFF. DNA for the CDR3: TGTGCCAGCGGGTGGATACAGAACACCGGGGAGCTGTTTTTT.

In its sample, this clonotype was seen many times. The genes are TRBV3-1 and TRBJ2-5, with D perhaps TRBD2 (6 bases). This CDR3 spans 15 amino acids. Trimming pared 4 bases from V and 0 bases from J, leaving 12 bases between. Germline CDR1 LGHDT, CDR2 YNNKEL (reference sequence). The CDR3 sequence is CASSLRGTDQETQYF. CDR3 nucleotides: TGTGCCAGCAGCCTCCGGGGGACGGACCAAGAGACCCAGTACTTC.

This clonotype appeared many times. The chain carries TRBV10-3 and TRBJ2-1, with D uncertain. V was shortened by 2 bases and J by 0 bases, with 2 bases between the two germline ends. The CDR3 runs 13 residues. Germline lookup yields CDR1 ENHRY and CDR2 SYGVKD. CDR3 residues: CAISESSYNEQFF. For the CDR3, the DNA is TGTGCCATCAGTGAGAGCTCCTACAATGAGCAGTTCTTC.

In nucleotides, the CDR3 is TGTGCCAGCAGTGAAGCTTCCCCAAGGGGGAACACTGAAGCTTTCTTT. It translates to CASSEASPRGNTEAFF. The J gene is TRBJ1-1, the V gene TRBV25-1; maybe TRBD1 (5 bases). CDR1 and CDR2 from the germline V gene are MGHDK and SYGVNS. V was trimmed by 2 bases and J by 1 base, leaving 14 bases between them. This CDR3 has 16 amino acids.

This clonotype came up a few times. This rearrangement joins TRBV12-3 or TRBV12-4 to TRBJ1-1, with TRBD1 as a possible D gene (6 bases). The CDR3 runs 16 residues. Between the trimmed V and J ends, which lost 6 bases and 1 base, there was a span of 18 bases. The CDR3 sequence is CASRKPGDSGNTEAFF. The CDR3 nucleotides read TGTGCCAGCAGGAAACCAGGGGATTCAGGGAACACTGAAGCTTTCTTT.

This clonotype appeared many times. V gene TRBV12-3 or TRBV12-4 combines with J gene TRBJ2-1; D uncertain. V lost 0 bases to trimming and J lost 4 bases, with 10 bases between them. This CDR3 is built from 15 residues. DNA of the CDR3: TGTGCCAGCAGTTTAGCGGGAATAACATACAATGAGCAGTTCTTC. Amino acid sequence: CASSLAGITYNEQFF.

CDR3 region: CASMWGSANTGELFF. The DNA of the CDR3 is TGTGCCAGTATGTGGGGGTCTGCGAACACCGGGGAGCTGTTTTTT. The genes are TRBV19 and TRBJ2-2; D is possibly TRBD1 or TRBD2 (5 bases each). The CDR3 totals 15 residues. Germline V gene data show CDR1 as LNHDA and CDR2 as SQIVND (reference sequence). The ends were cut back, 7 bases at V and 0 bases at J, with 12 bases in the middle.

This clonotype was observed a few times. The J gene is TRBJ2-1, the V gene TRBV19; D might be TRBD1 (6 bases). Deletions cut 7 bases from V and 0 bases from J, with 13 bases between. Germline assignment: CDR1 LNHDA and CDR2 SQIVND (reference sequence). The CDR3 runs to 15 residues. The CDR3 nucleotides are TGTGCCAGTACCAGCAGGGGTGTCTCCTACAATGAGCAGTTCTTC. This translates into CASTSRGVSYNEQFF.

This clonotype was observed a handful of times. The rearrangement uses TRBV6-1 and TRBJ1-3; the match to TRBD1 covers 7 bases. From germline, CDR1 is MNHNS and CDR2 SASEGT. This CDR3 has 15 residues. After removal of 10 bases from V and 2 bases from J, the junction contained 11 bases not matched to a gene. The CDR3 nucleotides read TGTGCCACCTCGAACGCTGACAGGGCTGGAAACACCATATATTTT. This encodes CATSNADRAGNTIYF.

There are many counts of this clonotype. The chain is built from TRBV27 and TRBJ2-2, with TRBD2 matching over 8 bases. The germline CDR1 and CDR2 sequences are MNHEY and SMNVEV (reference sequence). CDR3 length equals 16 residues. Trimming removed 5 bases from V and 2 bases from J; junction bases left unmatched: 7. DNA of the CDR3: TGTGCCAGCAGTCAACTAGCGGTCTCAAACACCGGGGAGCTGTTTTTT. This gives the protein CASSQLAVSNTGELFF.

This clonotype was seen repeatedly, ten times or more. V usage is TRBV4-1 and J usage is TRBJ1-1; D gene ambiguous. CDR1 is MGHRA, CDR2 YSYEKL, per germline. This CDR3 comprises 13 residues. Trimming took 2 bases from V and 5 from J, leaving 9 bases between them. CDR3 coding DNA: TGCGCCAGCAGCCAACGGGGAGGGACTGAAGCTTTCTTT. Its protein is CASSQRGGTEAFF.

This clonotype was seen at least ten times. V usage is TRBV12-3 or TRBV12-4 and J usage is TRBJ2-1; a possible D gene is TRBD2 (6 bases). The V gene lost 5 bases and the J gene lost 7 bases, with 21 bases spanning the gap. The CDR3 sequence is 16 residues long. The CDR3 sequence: CASSEGGLARPNEQFF. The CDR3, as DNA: TGTGCCAGCAGTGAAGGAGGTCTAGCGCGACCTAATGAGCAGTTCTTC.

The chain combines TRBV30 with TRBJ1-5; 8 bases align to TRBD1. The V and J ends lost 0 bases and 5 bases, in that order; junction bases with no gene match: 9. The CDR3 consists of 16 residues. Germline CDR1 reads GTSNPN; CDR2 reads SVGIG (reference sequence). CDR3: CAWSVTGGTADQPQHF. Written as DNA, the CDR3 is TGTGCCTGGAGTGTAACAGGGGGGACAGCTGATCAGCCCCAGCATTTT.

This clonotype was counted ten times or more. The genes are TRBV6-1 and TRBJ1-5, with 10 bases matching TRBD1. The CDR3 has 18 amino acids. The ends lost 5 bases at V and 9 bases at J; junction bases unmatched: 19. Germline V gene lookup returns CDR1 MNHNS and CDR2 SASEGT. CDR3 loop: CASSPLGQGTLIVRPQHF. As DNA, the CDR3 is TGTGCCAGCAGTCCCCTGGGACAGGGGACGCTGATTGTACGGCCCCAGCATTTT.

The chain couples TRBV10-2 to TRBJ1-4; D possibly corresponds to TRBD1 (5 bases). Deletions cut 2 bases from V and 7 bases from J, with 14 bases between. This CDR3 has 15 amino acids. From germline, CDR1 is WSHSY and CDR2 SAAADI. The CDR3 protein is CASSEKVAGGEKLFF. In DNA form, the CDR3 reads TGCGCCAGCAGTGAGAAAGTGGCTGGGGGTGAAAAACTGTTTTTT.

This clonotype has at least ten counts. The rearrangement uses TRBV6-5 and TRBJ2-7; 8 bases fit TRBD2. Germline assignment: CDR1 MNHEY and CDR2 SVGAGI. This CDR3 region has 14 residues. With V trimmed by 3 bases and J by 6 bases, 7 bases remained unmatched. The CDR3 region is CASSYREGYVEQYF. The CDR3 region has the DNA TGTGCCAGCAGTTATCGGGAGGGCTATGTCGAGCAGTACTTC.

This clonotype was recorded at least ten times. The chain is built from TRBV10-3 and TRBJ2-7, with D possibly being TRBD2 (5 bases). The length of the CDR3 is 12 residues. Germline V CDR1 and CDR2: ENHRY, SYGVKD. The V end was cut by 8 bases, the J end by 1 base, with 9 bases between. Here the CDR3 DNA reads TGTGCCATCGCTGGACTTTCCTACGAGCAGTACTTC. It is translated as CAIAGLSYEQYF.

In nucleotides, the CDR3 is TGCAGTGCTACGATACAGGGAACGGGCACTGAAGCTTTCTTT. This encodes CSATIQGTGTEAFF. The J gene is TRBJ1-1, the V gene TRBV20-1; TRBD1 is a possible D gene (6 bases). CDR3 length: 14 amino acids. Deletions cut 4 bases from V and 4 bases from J, with 16 bases between. CDR1 and CDR2 (germline): DFQATT, SNEGSKA (reference sequence).

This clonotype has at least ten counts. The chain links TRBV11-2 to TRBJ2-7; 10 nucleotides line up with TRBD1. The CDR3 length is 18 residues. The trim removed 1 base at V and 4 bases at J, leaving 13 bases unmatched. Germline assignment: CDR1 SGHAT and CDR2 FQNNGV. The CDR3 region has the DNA TGTGCCAGCAGCTTAGTAAACCGCGGGACAGGGGAAAGATACGAGCAGTACTTC. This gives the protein CASSLVNRGTGERYEQYF.

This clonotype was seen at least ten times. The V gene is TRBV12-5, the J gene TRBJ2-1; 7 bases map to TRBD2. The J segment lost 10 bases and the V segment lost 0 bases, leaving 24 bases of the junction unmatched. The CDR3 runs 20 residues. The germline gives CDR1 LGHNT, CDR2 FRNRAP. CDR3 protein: CASGLVVNPFLADRVNEQFF. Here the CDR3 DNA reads TGTGCTAGTGGTTTGGTAGTTAATCCGTTTCTAGCGGACCGGGTTAACGAGCAGTTCTTC.

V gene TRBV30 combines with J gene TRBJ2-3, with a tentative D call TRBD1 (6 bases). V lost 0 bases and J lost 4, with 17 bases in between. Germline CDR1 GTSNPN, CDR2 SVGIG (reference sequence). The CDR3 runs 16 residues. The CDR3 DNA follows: TGTGCCTGGAGTGTGGGGGCGGTTGGGGGCCCAGATACGCAGTATTTT. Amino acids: CAWSVGAVGGPDTQYF.

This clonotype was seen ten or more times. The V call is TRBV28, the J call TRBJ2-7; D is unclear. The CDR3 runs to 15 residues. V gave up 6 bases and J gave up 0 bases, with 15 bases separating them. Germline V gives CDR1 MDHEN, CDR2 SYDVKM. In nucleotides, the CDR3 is TGTGCCAGCAGCCCAGGTACGGAGAACTCCTACGAGCAGTACTTC. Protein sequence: CASSPGTENSYEQYF.

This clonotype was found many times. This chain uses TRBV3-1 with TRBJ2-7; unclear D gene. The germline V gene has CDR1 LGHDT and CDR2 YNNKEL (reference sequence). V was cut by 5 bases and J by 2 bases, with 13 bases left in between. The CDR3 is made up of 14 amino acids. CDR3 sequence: CASSAQRAAYEQYF. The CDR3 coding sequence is TGTGCCAGCAGCGCACAACGGGCCGCCTACGAGCAGTACTTC.